This T cell receptor beta chain came from a study of CD4 and CD8 cells across lung adenocarcinoma regions. One entry per CDR3 protein results from TCRdb running MiXCR on the PCR reads. Among approximately 3,800 distinct CDR3 sequences, around 60% were seen once, and the ten largest hold around 19%. The CDR3 is 13 amino acids. Germline CDR1 and CDR2: MNHNS and SASEGT. Samples came from patients with localized non-small cell lung adenocarcinoma. V is TRBV6-1 and J is TRBJ2-2; D is unresolved. Source material: CD4+ T cells from the margin of a lung tumor. The TCR sequence derives from a male donor with lung adenocarcinoma. The CD4 and CD8 labels of this study may be unreliable. The CDR3 loop reads CTARTPNTGELFF. The CDR3 coding sequence is TGTACCGCTAGGACGCCAAACACCGGGGAGCTGTTTTTT.